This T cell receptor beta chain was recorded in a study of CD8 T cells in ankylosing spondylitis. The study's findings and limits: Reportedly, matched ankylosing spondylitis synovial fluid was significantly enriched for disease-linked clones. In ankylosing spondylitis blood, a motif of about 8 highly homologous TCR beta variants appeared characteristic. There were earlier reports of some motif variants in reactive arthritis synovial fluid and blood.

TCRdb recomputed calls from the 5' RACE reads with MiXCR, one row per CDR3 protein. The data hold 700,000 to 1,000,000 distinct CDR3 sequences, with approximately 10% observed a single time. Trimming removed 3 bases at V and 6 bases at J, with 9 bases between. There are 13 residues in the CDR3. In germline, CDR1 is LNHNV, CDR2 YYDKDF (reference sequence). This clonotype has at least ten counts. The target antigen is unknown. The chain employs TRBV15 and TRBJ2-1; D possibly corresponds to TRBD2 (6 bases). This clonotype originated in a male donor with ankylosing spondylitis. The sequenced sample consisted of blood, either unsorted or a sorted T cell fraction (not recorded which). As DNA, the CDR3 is TGTGCCACCAGCAGGGGTAGCGGCAATGAGCAGTTCTTC. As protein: CATSRGSGNEQFF.